These 21 T cell receptor beta chains came from one sample sequenced in a study of identifying expanded T cells in peripheral blood. Libraries were prepared by immunoSEQ multiplex PCR; TCRdb keeps only in-frame clonotypes and omits some of them. The sample includes about 81,000 clones, 84% of them seen just once. Sample: blood. The receptors stem from a person aged 18 to 75 in good health.

The J gene is TRBJ1-2, the V gene TRBV7-3; TRBD1 agrees at 8 bases. Germline V gene lookup returns CDR1 SGHTA and CDR2 FQGTGA. This CDR3 is 15 amino acids long. J lost 7 bases, V lost 5 bases, and 12 bases had no gene match. The CDR3 spells CASSPQQGDVSGYTF. The CDR3, as DNA: TGTGCCAGCAGCCCACAACAGGGGGATGTAAGTGGCTACACCTTC.

The chain is built from TRBV19 and TRBJ1-2; D is perhaps TRBD1 (6 bases). The ends were cut back, 7 bases at V and 4 bases at J, with 22 bases in the middle. The CDR3 runs to 16 residues. Germline V lookup: CDR1 LNHDA, CDR2 SQIVND (reference sequence). The DNA for the CDR3 is TGTGCCAGTATAAAAGGGGGGTCCGACCGATTCTATGGCTACACCTTC. Translated: CASIKGGSDRFYGYTF.

As concerns this clone: This specimen includes other DNA sequences encoding the same CDR3. V usage is TRBV6-1 and J usage is TRBJ1-1; D call uncertain. This CDR3 contains 13 residues. Trimming cost V 4 bases and J 1 base, with 7 bases left between them. The germline V gene has CDR1 MNHNS and CDR2 SASEGT. CDR3 region: CASSGTSNTEAFF. CDR3 bases: TGTGCCAGCAGTGGAACGTCGAACACTGAAGCTTTCTTT.

Turning to this clone: One end of the junction fails to match germline, which may point to a read error. V usage is TRBV7-7 and J usage is TRBJ2-5; 9 nucleotides line up with TRBD1. The CDR3 consists of 14 residues. Germline lookup yields CDR1 SSHAT and CDR2 FNYEAQ (reference sequence). The DNA of the CDR3 is TGTGCTAGCAGCGCACTACAGGGGGCGGAGACCCAGTACTTC. Amino acid sequence: CASSALQGAETQYF. The variable domain in full, with the rest retrieved from reference TRBV7-7 and TRBJ2-5, is GAGVSQSPRYKVTKRGQDVTLRCDPISSHATLYWYQQALGQGPEFLTYFNYEAQPDKSGLPSDRFSAERPEGSISTLTIQRTEQRDSAMYRCASSALQGAETQYFGPGTRLLVL.

The table lists this clone with a few counts. V is TRBV7-6 and J is TRBJ2-5; possible D gene TRBD2, 6 bases. CDR1 is SGHVS, CDR2 FNYEAQ, per germline. The V end lost 0 bases, the J end lost 4 bases, and 12 bases lay between the germline ends. The CDR3 is made up of 15 amino acids. In nucleotides, the CDR3 is TGTGCCAGCAGCTTAGCTTTGGGGCGGGGAGAGACCCAGTACTTC. Its translation: CASSLALGRGETQYF.

V usage is TRBV7-6 and J usage is TRBJ1-3; 8 bases match TRBD1. This CDR3 spans 14 amino acids. J lost 4 bases, V lost 5 bases, and 4 bases had no gene match. Germline V gene lookup returns CDR1 SGHVS and CDR2 FNYEAQ. CDR3 amino acids: CASSMDREGNTIYF. CDR3 DNA sequence: TGTGCCAGCAGCATGGACAGGGAAGGAAACACCATATATTTT.

The chain carries TRBV7-3 and TRBJ1-2; D is ambiguous. Trimming left V 1 base short and J 6 bases short, with 12 bases between. Germline CDR1 is SGHTA and CDR2 is FQGTGA. CDR3 length equals 14 residues. The CDR3 coding sequence is TGTGCCAGCAGCTTAATTCCGGGTCCCCATGGCTACACCTTC. Translation gives CASSLIPGPHGYTF.

The V and J genes are TRBV6-5 and TRBJ2-7; no definite D call. Germline V gene data show CDR1 as MNHEY and CDR2 as SVGAGI. This CDR3 contains 11 residues. Between the trimmed V and J ends, which lost 6 bases and 0 bases, there was a span of 3 bases. This CDR3 reads CASSRSYEQYF. The CDR3 nucleotides read TGTGCCAGCAGCCGCTCCTACGAGCAGTACTTC.

The J gene is TRBJ2-5, the V gene TRBV11-2; TRBD1 matches at 9 bases. With 6 bases clipped from V and 5 bases from J, the junction kept 13 bases outside the gene matches. This CDR3 has 16 amino acids. The germline gives CDR1 SGHAT, CDR2 FQNNGV. The CDR3 nucleotides read TGTGCCAGCAGTTTGGTCAAGACAGGGGGTATGGAGACCCAGTACTTC. Residues: CASSLVKTGGMETQYF.

Sample share makes this clone medium-sized. The rearrangement joins TRBV7-9 to TRBJ2-7, with TRBD1 identical over 10 bases. The CDR3 length is 14 residues. Trimming at V came to 2 bases and at J to 6 bases, leaving 4 bases not matched to a gene. Germline V gene lookup returns CDR1 SEHNR and CDR2 FQNEAQ (reference sequence). CDR3 residues: CASSLHGTGVEQYF. The CDR3 DNA sequence: TGTGCCAGCAGCTTACACGGGACAGGGGTCGAGCAGTACTTC.

The chain employs TRBV7-9 and TRBJ2-2, with 8 nucleotides matching TRBD2. The CDR3 contains 14 residues. Germline V gene lookup returns CDR1 SEHNR and CDR2 FQNEAQ (reference sequence). J lost 5 bases, V lost 5 bases, and 4 bases had no gene match. CDR3 loop: CASSISGTTGELFF. Here the CDR3 DNA reads TGTGCCAGCAGCATTAGCGGGACTACCGGGGAGCTGTTTTTT.

The chain employs TRBV6-6 and TRBJ2-1, with D possibly matching TRBD2 (6 bases). The CDR3 loop spans 14 amino acids. Germline V gene data show CDR1 as MNHNY and CDR2 as SVGAGI (reference sequence). V lost 7 bases, J lost 5 bases, and 15 bases lay in between. This CDR3 reads CASNGASAHNEQFF. The CDR3 nucleotides read TGTGCCAGCAATGGAGCTAGCGCCCACAATGAGCAGTTCTTC.

The rearrangement uses TRBV7-2 and TRBJ2-3; no clear D. The CDR3 contains 12 residues. Germline V gene data show CDR1 as SGHTA and CDR2 as FQGNSA. V dropped 8 bases and J dropped 2 bases, with 8 bases sitting between them. This chain's CDR3 is CASRPDTDTQYF. CDR3 sequence (DNA): TGTGCCAGCCGTCCTGACACAGATACGCAGTATTTT.

J is TRBJ2-2 and V is TRBV5-8, with a possible D match to TRBD2 (5 bases). Germline V gene lookup returns CDR1 SGHTS and CDR2 YDEGEE. Trimming stripped 2 bases from V and 0 bases from J, with 17 bases between. CDR3 length: 18 amino acids. The CDR3 reads CASSFFTGSGANTGELFF. DNA of the CDR3: TGTGCCAGCAGCTTTTTTACCGGAAGCGGAGCGAACACCGGGGAGCTGTTTTTT.

The chain is built from TRBV28 and TRBJ2-7, with D perhaps TRBD1 or TRBD2 (5 bases each). Trimming removed 6 bases at V and 3 bases at J, with 18 bases between. Germline values: CDR1 MDHEN, CDR2 SYDVKM. CDR3 length: 15 residues. This CDR3 reads CASRNSAGFDYEQYF. The CDR3 DNA follows: TGTGCCAGCAGGAATAGCGCAGGGTTCGACTACGAGCAGTACTTC.

V usage is TRBV7-8 and J usage is TRBJ2-1; D may correspond to TRBD1 or TRBD2 (5 bases each). Trimming pared 2 bases from V and 7 bases from J, leaving 12 bases between. This CDR3 comprises 14 residues. CDR1 SGHVS and CDR2 FQNEAQ come from the germline V gene. This CDR3 is CASSLFGAGNEQFF. CDR3 in DNA: TGTGCCAGCAGCTTATTCGGGGCAGGAAATGAGCAGTTCTTC.

The rearrangement uses TRBV2 and TRBJ2-7; TRBD1 matches 10 bases. This CDR3 is 13 amino acids long. The V gene end was trimmed by 7 bases and the J gene end by 6 bases; junction bases not matched to a gene: 6. Per germline, CDR1 SNHLY and CDR2 FYNNEI. The CDR3 loop is CASTLDRGREQYF. CDR3 sequence (DNA): TGTGCCAGCACTCTCGACAGGGGGCGCGAGCAGTACTTC.

The chain combines TRBV6-4 with TRBJ2-3, with 12 bases identical to TRBD2. This CDR3 region has 15 residues. J was trimmed by 4 bases and V by 6 bases; bases with no gene match: 5. CDR1 and CDR2 (germline): MRHNA, SNTAGT. The CDR3 protein is CASSARLAGADTQYF. The DNA for the CDR3 is TGTGCCAGCAGCGCCAGACTAGCGGGAGCAGATACGCAGTATTTT.

About this clone itself: This same CDR3 is encoded by further DNA sequences in the sample. J is TRBJ2-3 and V is TRBV9; the match to TRBD1 covers 10 bases. V was pared by 2 bases and J by 0 bases, with 3 bases of the junction left unmatched. The CDR3 sequence is 16 residues long. Germline CDR1 and CDR2: SGDLS and YYNGEE. DNA for the CDR3: TGTGCCAGCAGCGTGGGGGACAGGGGAAGCACAGATACGCAGTATTTT. Translating gives CASSVGDRGSTDTQYF.

This clone was seen just once. The V gene is TRBV27, the J gene TRBJ2-1; the D gene is possibly TRBD2 (5 bases). V was pared by 5 bases and J by 6 bases, with 20 bases between. This CDR3 has 16 residues. The germline gives CDR1 MNHEY, CDR2 SMNVEV (reference sequence). This chain's CDR3 is CASSSVIGESFNEQFF. The CDR3 bases are TGTGCCAGCAGTAGCGTGATCGGGGAGAGCTTCAATGAGCAGTTCTTC.

The table lists this clone with many counts. The genes are TRBV28 and TRBJ1-3; D is uncertain. V was trimmed by 6 bases and J by 8 bases, leaving 11 bases between them. The CDR3 is 12 residues long. Germline V gene sequence: CDR1 MDHEN, CDR2 SYDVKM. In nucleotides, the CDR3 is TGTGCCAGCAGCTACAGCTCCTACACCATATATTTT. Its translation is CASSYSSYTIYF. The full variable domain, with the rest looked up from reference TRBV28 and TRBJ1-3, is DVKVTQSSRYLVKRTGEKVFLECVQDMDHENMFWYRQDPGLGLRLIYFSYDVKMKEKGDIPEGYSVSREKKERFSLILESASTNQTSMYLCASSYSSYTIYFGEGSWLTVV.